These 5 T cell receptor beta chains were all obtained from the same sample, sequenced in a study of blood T cell repertoires in COVID-19. The table came from immunoSEQ multiplex PCR; TCRdb's copy has only in-frame clones and leaves some out. This table has a few hundred thousand clones, more than 85% appearing once. The sample taken for sequencing was peripheral blood. The source is a man between 18 and 29 years old with active or convalescent COVID-19.

Only a few counts were recorded for this clone. V gene TRBV7-3 combines with J gene TRBJ2-5, with TRBD2 as a possible D gene (5 bases). Germline values: CDR1 SGHTA, CDR2 FQGTGA. Trimming cost V 4 bases and J 7 bases, with 13 bases left between them. CDR3 length equals 13 residues. The CDR3 DNA is TGTGCCAGCAGCTCGGGCCGAGAGGGGACCCAGTACTTC. Translation gives CASSSGREGTQYF. Together with reference TRBV7-3 and TRBJ2-5, the CDR3 gives the full variable domain: GAGVSQTPSNKVTEKGKYVELRCDPISGHTALYWYRQSLGQGPEFLIYFQGTGAADDSGLPNDRFFAVRPEGSVSTLKIQRTERGDSAVYLCASSSGREGTQYFGPGTRLLVL.

This sequence joins TRBV18 and TRBJ1-1; D not resolved. The V gene's germline CDR1 is KGHSH and CDR2 LQKENI. CDR3 length: 12 residues. V lost 0 bases and J lost 7, with 6 bases in between. CDR3 loop: CASSPPTLEAFF. Here the CDR3 DNA reads TGTGCCAGCTCACCACCTACTCTTGAAGCTTTCTTT.

Of note for this clone: At one end the junction does not follow the germline gene, possibly because of a read error. The chain is built from TRBV6-5 and TRBJ1-1; perhaps TRBD1 as D (6 bases). This CDR3 spans 11 amino acids. Looked up from germline, CDR1 is MNHEY and CDR2 is SVGAGI. The chain's CDR3 is CASSRDTEAFF. The DNA of the CDR3 is TGTGCCAGCAGCAGGGACACCGAAGCTTTCTTT.

The chain's CDR3 is CATSDRAVEREDEQYF. CDR3 nucleotides: TGTGCCACCAGTGACCGGGCAGTTGAGCGGGAGGACGAGCAGTACTTC. This chain uses TRBV24-1 with TRBJ2-7; TRBD2 agrees at 9 bases. The CDR3 length is 16 residues. The J segment lost 5 bases and the V segment lost 4 bases, leaving 11 bases of the junction unmatched. Germline V gene sequence: CDR1 KGHDR, CDR2 SFDVKD.

The chain is built from TRBV27 and TRBJ1-4, with a tentative D call TRBD1 (5 bases). This CDR3 has 13 amino acids. Trimming stripped 7 bases from V and 4 bases from J, with 10 bases between. Germline V gene sequence: CDR1 MNHEY, CDR2 SMNVEV (reference sequence). CDR3 DNA: TGTGCCAGCAAGGGACTTTTTAATGAAAAACTGTTTTTT. This translates into CASKGLFNEKLFF. Drawing the rest from reference TRBV27 and TRBJ1-4, the complete variable domain is EAQVTQNPRYLITVTGKKLTVTCSQNMNHEYMSWYRQDPGLGLRQIYYSMNVEVTDKGDVPEGYKVSRKEKRNFPLILESPSPNQTSLYFCASKGLFNEKLFFGSGTQLSVL.